This T cell receptor beta chain stems from a study of blood T cell repertoires in COVID-19. Profiling relied on immunoSEQ multiplex PCR, and the TCRdb table lists in-frame clones only, not all of them. The sample holds around 330,000 clones; approximately 89% are singletons and the top ten take approximately 1.6%. This CDR3 has 16 residues. Trimming took 2 bases from V and 0 from J, leaving 12 bases between them. CDR1 and CDR2 (germline): SGHRS, YFSETQ. The chain links TRBV5-1 to TRBJ1-5; D ambiguous. The TCR comes from a woman aged 25-40 years with COVID-19, enrolled during active disease. The sequencing input was peripheral blood. In DNA form, the CDR3 reads TGCGCCAGCAGCTTCGGGGAGCCCGATAGCAATCAGCCCCAGCATTTT. Its translation is CASSFGEPDSNQPQHF.